The present TCR beta chain was sequenced within a study of blood T cell repertoires in COVID-19. In the study overall: Samples taken during acute and convalescent COVID-19 were collected in the United States, Italy and Spain. PBMCs, B-cell-depleted T cells, or T cells were the source of the cDNA or gDNA that made up the material.

Sequencing was performed with immunoSEQ multiplex PCR; in TCRdb, only in-frame clones are kept and a portion is missing. The profile shows some 120,000 clones, approximately 85% of them singletons. Per germline, CDR1 MNHEY and CDR2 SMNVEV (reference sequence). CDR3 size: 18 residues. Losses at the gene ends were 0 bases for V and 0 bases for J; bases not matched to a gene: 7. The chain is built from TRBV27 and TRBJ2-3, with 9 bases that match TRBD1. This TCR came from a human donor in a cohort sampled during active COVID-19. Sequencing was performed on peripheral blood. CDR3 nucleotide sequence: TGTGCCAGCAGTTTATCGAACAGGGGGCGCGGAAGCACAGATACGCAGTATTTT. This gives the protein CASSLSNRGRGSTDTQYF.